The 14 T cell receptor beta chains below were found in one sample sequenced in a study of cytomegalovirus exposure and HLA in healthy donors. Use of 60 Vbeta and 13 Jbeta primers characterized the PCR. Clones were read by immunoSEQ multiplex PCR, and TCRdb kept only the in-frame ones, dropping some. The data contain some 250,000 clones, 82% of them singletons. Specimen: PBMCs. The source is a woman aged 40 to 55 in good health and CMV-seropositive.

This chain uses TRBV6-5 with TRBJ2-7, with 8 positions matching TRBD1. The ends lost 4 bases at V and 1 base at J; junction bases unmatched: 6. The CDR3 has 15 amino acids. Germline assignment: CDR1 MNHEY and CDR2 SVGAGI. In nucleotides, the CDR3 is TGTGCCAGCAGTTCAGCCGGGACAGGTTCCTACGAGCAGTACTTC. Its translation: CASSSAGTGSYEQYF.

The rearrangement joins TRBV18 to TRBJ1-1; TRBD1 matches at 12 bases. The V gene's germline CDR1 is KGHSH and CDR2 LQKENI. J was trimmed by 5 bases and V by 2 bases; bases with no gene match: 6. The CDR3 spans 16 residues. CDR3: CASSPARDRGQTEAFF. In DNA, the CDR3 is TGTGCCAGCTCACCAGCCAGGGACAGGGGGCAAACTGAAGCTTTCTTT.

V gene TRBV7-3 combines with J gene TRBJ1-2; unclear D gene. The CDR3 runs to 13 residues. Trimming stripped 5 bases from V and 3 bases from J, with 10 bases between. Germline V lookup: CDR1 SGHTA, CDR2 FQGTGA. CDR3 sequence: CASSPQPYYGYTF. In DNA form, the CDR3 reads TGTGCCAGCAGCCCACAGCCGTACTATGGCTACACCTTC.

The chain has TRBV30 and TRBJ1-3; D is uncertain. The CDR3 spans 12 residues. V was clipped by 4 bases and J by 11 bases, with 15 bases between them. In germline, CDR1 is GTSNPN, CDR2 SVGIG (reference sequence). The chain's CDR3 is CAWTGTEGPIYF. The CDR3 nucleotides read TGTGCCTGGACCGGAACGGAGGGCCCCATATATTTT.

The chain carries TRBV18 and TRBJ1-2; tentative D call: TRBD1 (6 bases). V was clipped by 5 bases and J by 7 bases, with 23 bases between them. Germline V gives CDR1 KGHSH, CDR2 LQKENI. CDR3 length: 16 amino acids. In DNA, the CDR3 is TGTGCCAGCTCATCGGGACAATCCGGGTCTGGGATTGGCTACACCTTC. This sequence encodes CASSSGQSGSGIGYTF.

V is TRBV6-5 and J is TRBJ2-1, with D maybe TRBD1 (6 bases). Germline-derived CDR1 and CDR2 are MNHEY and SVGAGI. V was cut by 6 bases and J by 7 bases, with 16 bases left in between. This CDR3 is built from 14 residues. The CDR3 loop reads CASRDSRFANEQFF. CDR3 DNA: TGTGCCAGCAGGGACAGCCGTTTCGCTAATGAGCAGTTCTTC.

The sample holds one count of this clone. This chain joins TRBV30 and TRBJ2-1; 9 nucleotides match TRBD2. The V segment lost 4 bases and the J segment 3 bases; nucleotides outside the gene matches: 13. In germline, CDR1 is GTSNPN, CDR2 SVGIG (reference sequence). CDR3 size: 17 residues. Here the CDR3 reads CAWTRVGPSGIYNEQFF. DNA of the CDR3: TGTGCCTGGACAAGGGTCGGCCCTAGCGGGATCTACAATGAGCAGTTCTTC.

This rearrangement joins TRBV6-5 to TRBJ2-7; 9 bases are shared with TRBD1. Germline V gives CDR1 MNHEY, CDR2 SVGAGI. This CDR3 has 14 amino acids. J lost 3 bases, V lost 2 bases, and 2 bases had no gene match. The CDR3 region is CASSYGTGFYEQYF. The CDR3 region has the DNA TGTGCCAGCAGTTACGGGACAGGGTTCTACGAGCAGTACTTC.

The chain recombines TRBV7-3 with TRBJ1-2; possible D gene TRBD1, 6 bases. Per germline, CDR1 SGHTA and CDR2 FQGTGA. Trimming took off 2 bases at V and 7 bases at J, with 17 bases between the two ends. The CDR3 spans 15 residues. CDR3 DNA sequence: TGTGCCAGCAGCTTACAGGCGTCGGGGGGGCCTGGCTACACCTTC. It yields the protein CASSLQASGGPGYTF.

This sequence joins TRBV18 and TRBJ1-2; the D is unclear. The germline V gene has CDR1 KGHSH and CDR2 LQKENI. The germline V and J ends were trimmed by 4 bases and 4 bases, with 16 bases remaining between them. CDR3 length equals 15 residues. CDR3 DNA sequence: TGTGCCAGCTCACGGACCCAACAAGAGGGCTATGGCTACACCTTC. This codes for CASSRTQQEGYGYTF.

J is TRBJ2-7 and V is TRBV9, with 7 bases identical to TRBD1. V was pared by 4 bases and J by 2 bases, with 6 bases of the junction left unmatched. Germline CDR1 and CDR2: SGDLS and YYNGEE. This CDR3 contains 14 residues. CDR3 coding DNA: TGTGCCAGCAGCCCACAGGGGATGGCCTACGAGCAGTACTTC. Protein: CASSPQGMAYEQYF.

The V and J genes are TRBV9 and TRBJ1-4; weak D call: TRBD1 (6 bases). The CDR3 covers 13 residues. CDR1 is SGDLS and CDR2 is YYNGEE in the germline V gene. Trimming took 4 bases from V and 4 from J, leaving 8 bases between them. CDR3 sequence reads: CASSPGVNEKLFF. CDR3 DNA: TGTGCCAGCAGCCCAGGGGTTAATGAAAAACTGTTTTTT.

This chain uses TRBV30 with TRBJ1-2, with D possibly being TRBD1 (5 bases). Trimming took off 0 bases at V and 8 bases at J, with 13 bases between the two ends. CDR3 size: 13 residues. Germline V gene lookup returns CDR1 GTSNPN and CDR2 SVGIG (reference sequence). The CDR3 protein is CAWSVSGPQGYTF. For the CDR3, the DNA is TGTGCCTGGAGTGTTTCAGGGCCGCAGGGCTACACCTTC.

The CDR3: CACIRDRGYDTQYF. CDR3 in DNA: TGTGCCTGTATTCGGGACAGGGGGTACGATACGCAGTATTTT. The rearrangement uses TRBV30 and TRBJ2-3; 11 bases agree with TRBD1. With 6 bases clipped from V and 6 bases from J, the junction kept 8 bases outside the gene matches. CDR1 GTSNPN and CDR2 SVGIG come from the germline V gene (reference sequence). This CDR3 comprises 14 residues.